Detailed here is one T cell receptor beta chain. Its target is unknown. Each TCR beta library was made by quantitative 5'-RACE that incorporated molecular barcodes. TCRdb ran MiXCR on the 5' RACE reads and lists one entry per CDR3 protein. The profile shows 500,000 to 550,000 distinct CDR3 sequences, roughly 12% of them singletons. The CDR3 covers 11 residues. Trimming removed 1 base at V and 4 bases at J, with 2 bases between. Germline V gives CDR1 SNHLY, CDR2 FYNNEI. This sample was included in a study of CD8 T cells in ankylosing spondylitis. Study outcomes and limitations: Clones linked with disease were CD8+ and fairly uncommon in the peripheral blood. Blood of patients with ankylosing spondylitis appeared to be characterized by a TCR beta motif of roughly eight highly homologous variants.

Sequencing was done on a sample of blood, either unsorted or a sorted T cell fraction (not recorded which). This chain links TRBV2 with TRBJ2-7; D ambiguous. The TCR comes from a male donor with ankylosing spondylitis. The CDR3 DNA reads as TGTGCCAGCAGTGAAGGGTACGAGCAGTACGTC. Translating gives CASSEGYEQYV.